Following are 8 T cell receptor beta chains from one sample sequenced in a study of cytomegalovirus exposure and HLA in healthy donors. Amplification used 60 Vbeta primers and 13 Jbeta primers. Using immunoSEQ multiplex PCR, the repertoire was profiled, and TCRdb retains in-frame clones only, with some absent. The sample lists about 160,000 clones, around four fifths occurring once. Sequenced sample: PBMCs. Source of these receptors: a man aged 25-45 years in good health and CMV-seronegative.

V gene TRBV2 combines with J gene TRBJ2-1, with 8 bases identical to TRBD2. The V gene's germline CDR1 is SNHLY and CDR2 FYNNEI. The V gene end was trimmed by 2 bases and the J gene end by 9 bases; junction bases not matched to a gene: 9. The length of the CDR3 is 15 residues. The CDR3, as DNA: TGTGCCAGCAGTGAAACGGCGGGAGGTATAGGTGAGCAGTTCTTC. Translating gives CASSETAGGIGEQFF.

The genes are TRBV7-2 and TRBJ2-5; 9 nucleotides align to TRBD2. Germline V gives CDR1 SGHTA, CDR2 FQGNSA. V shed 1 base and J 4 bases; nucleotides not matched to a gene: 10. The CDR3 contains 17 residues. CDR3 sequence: CASSLGLTGTSIETQYF. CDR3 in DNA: TGTGCCAGCAGCTTAGGGTTGACCGGGACTAGCATAGAGACCCAGTACTTC.

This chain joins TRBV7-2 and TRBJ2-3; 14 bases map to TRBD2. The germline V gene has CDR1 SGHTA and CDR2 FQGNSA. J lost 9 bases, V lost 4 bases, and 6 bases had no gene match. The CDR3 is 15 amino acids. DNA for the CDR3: TGTGCCAGCAGCTCAGGGACTAGCGGGGGTCGGACGCAGTATTTT. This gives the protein CASSSGTSGGRTQYF.

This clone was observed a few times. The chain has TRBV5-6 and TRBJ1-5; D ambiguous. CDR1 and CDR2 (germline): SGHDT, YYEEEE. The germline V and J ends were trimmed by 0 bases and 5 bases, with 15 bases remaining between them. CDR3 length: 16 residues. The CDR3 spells CASSLGASHSYQPQHF. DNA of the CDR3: TGTGCCAGCAGCTTGGGGGCCTCGCACAGTTATCAGCCCCAGCATTTT.

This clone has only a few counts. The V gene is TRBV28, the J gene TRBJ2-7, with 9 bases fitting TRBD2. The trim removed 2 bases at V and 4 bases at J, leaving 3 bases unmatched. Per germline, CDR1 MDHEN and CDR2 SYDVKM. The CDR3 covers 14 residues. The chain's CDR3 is CASSLGLASYEQYF. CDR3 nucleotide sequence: TGTGCCAGCAGTTTAGGACTAGCGAGTTACGAGCAGTACTTC.

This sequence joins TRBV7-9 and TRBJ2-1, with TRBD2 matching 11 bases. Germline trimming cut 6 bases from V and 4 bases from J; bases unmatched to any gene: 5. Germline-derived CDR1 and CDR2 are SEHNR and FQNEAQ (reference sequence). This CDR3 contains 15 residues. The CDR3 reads CASRETSGKYNEQFF. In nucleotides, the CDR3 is TGTGCCAGCAGGGAGACTAGCGGGAAGTACAATGAGCAGTTCTTC.

The CDR3 sequence is CASNLRHGTGELFF. CDR3 nucleotide sequence: TGTGCCAGCAACTTGAGACATGGCACCGGGGAGCTGTTTTTT. This chain joins TRBV7-3 and TRBJ2-2; unclear D gene. Trimming cost V 7 bases and J 4 bases, with 13 bases left between them. The germline V gene has CDR1 SGHTA and CDR2 FQGTGA. This CDR3 region has 14 residues.

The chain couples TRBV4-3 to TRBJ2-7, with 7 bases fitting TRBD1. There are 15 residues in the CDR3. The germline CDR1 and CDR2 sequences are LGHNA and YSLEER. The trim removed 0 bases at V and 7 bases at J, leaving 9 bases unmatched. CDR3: CASSQEGGAIGEQYF. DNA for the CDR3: TGCGCCAGCAGCCAAGAAGGGGGCGCGATTGGAGAGCAGTACTTC.